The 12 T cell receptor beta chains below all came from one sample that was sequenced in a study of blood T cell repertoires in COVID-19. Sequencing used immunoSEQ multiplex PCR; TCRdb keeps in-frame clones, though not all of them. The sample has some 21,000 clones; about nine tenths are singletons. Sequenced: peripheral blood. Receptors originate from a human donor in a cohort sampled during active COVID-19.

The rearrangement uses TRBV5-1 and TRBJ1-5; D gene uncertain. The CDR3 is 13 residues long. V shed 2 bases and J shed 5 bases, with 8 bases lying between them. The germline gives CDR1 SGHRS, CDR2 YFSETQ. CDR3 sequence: CASSLGRDQPQHF. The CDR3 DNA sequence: TGCGCCAGCAGCTTAGGGAGGGATCAGCCCCAGCATTTT.

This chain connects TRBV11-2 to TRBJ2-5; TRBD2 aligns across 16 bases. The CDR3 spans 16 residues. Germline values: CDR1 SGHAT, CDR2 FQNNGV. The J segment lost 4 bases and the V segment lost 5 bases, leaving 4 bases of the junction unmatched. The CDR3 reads CASSRGLAGGVETQYF. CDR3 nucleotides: TGTGCCAGCAGCCGGGGACTAGCGGGGGGGGTAGAGACCCAGTACTTC. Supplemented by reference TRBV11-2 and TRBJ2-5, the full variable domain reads EAGVAQSPRYKIIEKRQSVAFWCNPISGHATLYWYQQILGQGPKLLIQFQNNGVVDDSQLPKDRFSAERLKGVDSTLKIQPAKLEDSAVYLCASSRGLAGGVETQYFGPGTRLLVL.

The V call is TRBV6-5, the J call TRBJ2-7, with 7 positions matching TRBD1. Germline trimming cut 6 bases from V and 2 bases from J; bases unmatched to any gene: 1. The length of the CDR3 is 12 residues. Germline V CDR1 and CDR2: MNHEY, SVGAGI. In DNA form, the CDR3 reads TGTGCCAGCAGACAGGGGACCTACGAGCAGTACTTC. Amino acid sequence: CASRQGTYEQYF.

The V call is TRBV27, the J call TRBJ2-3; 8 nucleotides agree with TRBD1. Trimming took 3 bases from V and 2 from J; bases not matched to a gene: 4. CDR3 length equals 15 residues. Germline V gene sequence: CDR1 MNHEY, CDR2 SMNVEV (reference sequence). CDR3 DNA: TGTGCCAGCAGTTTGCGGGACAGGTCCACAGATACGCAGTATTTT. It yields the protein CASSLRDRSTDTQYF.

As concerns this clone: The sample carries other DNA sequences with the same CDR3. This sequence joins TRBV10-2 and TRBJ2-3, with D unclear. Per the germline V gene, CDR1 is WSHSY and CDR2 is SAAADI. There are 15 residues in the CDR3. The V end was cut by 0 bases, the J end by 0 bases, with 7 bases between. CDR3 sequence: CASSESPVSTDTQYF. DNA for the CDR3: TGCGCCAGCAGTGAGTCCCCCGTGAGCACAGATACGCAGTATTTT.

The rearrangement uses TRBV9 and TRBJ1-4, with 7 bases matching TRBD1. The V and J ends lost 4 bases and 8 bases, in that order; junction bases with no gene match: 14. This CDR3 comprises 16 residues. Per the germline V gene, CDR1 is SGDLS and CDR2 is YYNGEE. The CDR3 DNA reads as TGTGCCAGCAGCCAAGGTAGGGGGCTCTCACGAGAAAAACTGTTTTTT. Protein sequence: CASSQGRGLSREKLFF.

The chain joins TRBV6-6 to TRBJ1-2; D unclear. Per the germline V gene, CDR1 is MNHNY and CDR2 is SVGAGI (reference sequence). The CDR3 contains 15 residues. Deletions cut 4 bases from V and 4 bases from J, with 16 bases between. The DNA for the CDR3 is TGTGCCAGCAGTTCCCTTACCCGACAAGCCTATGGCTACACCTTC. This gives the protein CASSSLTRQAYGYTF.

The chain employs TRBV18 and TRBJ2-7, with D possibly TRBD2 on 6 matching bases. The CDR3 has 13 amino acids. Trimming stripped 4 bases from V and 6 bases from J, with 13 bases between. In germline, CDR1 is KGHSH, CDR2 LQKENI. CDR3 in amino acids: CASSLSAGSEQYF. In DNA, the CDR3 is TGTGCCAGCTCACTCAGTGCGGGAAGCGAGCAGTACTTC.

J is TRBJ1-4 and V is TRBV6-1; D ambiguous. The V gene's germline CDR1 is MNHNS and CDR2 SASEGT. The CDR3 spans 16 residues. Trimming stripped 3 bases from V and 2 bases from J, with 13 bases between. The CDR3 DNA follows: TGTGCCAGCAGTGATCGGGCGGGGTTCACTAATGAAAAACTGTTTTTT. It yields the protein CASSDRAGFTNEKLFF.

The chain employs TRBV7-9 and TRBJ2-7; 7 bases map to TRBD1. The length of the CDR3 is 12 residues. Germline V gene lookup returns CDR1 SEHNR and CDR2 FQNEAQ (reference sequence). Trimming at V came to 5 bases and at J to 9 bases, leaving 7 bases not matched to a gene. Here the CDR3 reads CASSPTGVGQYF. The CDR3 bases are TGTGCCAGCAGCCCTACAGGGGTCGGGCAGTACTTC.

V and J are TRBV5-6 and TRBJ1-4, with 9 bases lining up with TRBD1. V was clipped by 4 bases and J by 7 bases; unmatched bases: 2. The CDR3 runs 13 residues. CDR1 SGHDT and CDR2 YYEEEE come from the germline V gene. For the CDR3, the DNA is TGTGCCAGCAGCCCGGACAGGGGTGAAAAACTGTTTTTT. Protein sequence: CASSPDRGEKLFF.

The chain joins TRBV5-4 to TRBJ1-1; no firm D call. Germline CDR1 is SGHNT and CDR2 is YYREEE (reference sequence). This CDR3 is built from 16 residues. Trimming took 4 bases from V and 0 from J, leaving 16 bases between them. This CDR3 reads CASSPSPTSMNTEAFF. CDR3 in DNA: TGTGCCAGCAGCCCCTCGCCGACTTCTATGAACACTGAAGCTTTCTTT.